This TCR beta chain derives from a study of T cells after yellow fever vaccination. Study results and limitations: Abundant bulk-derived clonotypes could contaminate FACS-sorted repertoires.

CDR3 length equals 13 residues. J lost 7 bases, V lost 3 bases, and 1 base had no gene match. Germline V gene data show CDR1 as DFQATT and CDR2 as SNEGSKA (reference sequence). This clonotype was seen more than once but under ten times. Its antigen is undetermined. MiXCR, run by TCRdb on the 5' RACE reads, gives a single entry per CDR3 protein. The sample yields 300,000 to 400,000 distinct CDR3 sequences, about an eighth seen once. The sequences come from CD4+ T cells sorted from PBMCs, collected 15 days after the yellow fever booster vaccination. The V gene is TRBV20-1, the J gene TRBJ2-4; TRBD1 agrees at 12 bases. The origin of this receptor is a man aged 18 to 35 who received the YFV17D yellow fever vaccine. The CDR3 is CSARGQGANIQYF. The CDR3 nucleotides read TGCAGTGCTAGGGGACAGGGGGCGAACATTCAGTACTTC.